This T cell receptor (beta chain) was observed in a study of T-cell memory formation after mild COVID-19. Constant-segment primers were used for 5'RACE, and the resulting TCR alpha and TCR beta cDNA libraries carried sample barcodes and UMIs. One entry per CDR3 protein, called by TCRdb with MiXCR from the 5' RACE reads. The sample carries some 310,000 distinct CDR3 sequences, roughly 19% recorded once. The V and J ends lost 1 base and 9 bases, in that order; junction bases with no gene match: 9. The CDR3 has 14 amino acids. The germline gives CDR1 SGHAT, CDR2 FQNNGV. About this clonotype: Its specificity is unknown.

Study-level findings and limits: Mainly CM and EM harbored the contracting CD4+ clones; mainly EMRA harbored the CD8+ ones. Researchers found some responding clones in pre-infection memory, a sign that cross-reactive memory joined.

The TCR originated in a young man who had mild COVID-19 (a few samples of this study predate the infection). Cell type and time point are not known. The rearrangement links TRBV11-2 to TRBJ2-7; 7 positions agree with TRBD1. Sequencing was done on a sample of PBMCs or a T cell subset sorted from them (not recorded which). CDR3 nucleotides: TGTGCCAGCAGCTTAGGCTGGACAGGTAACGGGCAGTACTTC. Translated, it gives CASSLGWTGNGQYF.